The entry that follows covers one T cell receptor beta chain sequence. These data belong to a study of shared T cell receptors in the human thymus. The germline V gene has CDR1 SNHLY and CDR2 FYNNEI. The CDR3 length is 12 residues. Sequencing used immunoSEQ multiplex PCR; TCRdb keeps in-frame clones, though not all of them. The sample lists hundreds of thousands of clones; around 89% were seen once. These data were likewise used in another study, on human thymus T cells. That report adds: Obtained as resections during corrective heart surgery, the thymus tissue was then studied. Overlap was high between thymic repertoires from unrelated individuals, as reported in related research.

The receptor's source is a boy under two years old with a congenital heart defect. The chain is built from TRBV2 and TRBJ2-5; D gene uncertain. The last part of the DNA fits TRBJ2-7 better; the J call may be wrong. Sequences were obtained from thymocytes. The CDR3 nucleotides are TGTGCCAGCAGTGAAACTAACCACGAGCAGTACTTC. Translating gives CASSETNHEQYF.